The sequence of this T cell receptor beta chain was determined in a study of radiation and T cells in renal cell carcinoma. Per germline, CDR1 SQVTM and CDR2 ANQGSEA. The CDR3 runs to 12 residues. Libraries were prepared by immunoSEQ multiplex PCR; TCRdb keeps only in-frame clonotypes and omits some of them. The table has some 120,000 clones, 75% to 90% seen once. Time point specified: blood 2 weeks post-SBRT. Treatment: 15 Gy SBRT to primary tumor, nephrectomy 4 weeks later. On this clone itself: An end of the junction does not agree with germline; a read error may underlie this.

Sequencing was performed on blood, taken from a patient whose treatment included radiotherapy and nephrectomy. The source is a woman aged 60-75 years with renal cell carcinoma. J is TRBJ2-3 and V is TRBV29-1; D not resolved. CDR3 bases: TGCAGCGTTGAAGTGAGGCCTCTACACTTGAATTTT. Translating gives CSVEVRPLHLNF.